This T cell receptor beta chain was documented in a study of a mutant IDH1 vaccine in newly diagnosed glioma. Study-level information: Patients began vaccination 4-6 weeks after radiotherapy alone, or with temozolomide cycles. Most had both radiotherapy and temozolomide beforehand; others had only one. Study-wide results and limits: The authors found pseudoprogression apparently unrelated to changes in top peripheral T cell clonotypes.

Stated time point: week 35, safety follow-up. Alongside topical imiquimod, each dose of vaccine comprised 300 ug of mutant IDH1 20-mer peptide. Patients had eight vaccinations, in weeks 1, 3, 5, 7, 11, 15, 19 and 23. The CDR3 contains 11 residues. Germline assignment: CDR1 DFQATT and CDR2 SNEGSKA (reference sequence). The method was immunoSEQ multiplex PCR; TCRdb's version includes in-frame clones alone and lacks a portion of them. Here the sample spans 41,000 or so clones, more than 80% being singletons. This clone was seen a single time. As yet, its antigen is unknown. This chain connects TRBV20-1 to TRBJ2-5; maybe TRBD1 (5 bases). The origin of this receptor is a middle-aged man with glioma. Sequences were derived from PBMCs, sampled from a glioma patient whose treatment included an IDH1 peptide vaccine. The CDR3 DNA reads TGCAGCTGGGCCAGGGTTGAGACCCAGTACTTC. It is translated as CSWARVETQYF.